The T cell receptor beta chain under discussion was sequenced for a study of shared clonotypes between healthy human individuals. Study background: The study drew on two women and three men aged 18 to 49 as donors. Whole-study findings and limits: Non-shared clonotypes displayed generation probabilities falling below those of clonotypes present in all four donors.

Several immunoSEQ 96-well plates shared each subset's DNA, each plate a replicate. Only in-frame clones appear in the TCRdb table, and some are missing; sequencing was by immunoSEQ multiplex PCR. This table has millions of clones, around 93% appearing once. Of note for this clone: Its antigen is unknown.

It was CD45RO-negative cells, positively selected for CCR7, that made up naive CD8 cells, with terminally differentiated effector memory CD45RA+ cells excluded. Sequencing used naive CD8+ T cells from PBMCs. This TCR came from a man aged 18 to 30 in good health. Some clones in this sample may be carry-over from other donors' samples.

The chain's CDR3 is CASTQGWGSYGYTF. The CDR3 DNA is TGTGCCAGCACCCAAGGTTGGGGCTCCTATGGCTACACCTTC. The V gene is TRBV6-5, the J gene TRBJ1-2, with D tentatively TRBD1 (5 bases). The CDR3 totals 14 residues. Germline assignment: CDR1 MNHEY and CDR2 SVGAGI. The V gene lost 7 bases and the J gene lost 4 bases, with 16 bases spanning the gap.